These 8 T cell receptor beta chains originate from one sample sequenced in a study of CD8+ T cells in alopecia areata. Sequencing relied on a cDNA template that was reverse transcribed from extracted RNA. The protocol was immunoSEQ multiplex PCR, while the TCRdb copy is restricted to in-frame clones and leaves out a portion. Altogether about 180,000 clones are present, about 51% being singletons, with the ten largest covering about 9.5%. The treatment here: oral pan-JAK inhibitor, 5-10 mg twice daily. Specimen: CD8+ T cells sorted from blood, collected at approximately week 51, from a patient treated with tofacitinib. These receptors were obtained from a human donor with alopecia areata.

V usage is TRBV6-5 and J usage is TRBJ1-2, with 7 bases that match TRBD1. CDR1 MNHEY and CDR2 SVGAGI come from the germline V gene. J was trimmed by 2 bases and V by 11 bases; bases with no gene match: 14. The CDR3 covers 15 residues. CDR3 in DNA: TGTGCCGCGGGGTCCCCGGGACAGATGAACTATGGCTACACCTTC. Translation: CAAGSPGQMNYGYTF.

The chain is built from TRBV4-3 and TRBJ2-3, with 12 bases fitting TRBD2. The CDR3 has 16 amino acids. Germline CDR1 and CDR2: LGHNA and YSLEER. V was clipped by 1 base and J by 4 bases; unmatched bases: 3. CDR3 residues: CASSQGASGGADTQYF. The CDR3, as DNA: TGCGCCAGCAGCCAAGGGGCTAGCGGGGGGGCAGATACGCAGTATTTT.

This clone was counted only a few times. The CDR3 coding sequence is TGTGCCACCCGACGGTCGAACACTGAAGCTTTCTTT. The encoded protein is CATRRSNTEAFF. The chain has TRBV6-5 and TRBJ1-1; D is ambiguous. V shed 10 bases and J shed 1 base, with 10 bases lying between them. Germline loops: CDR1 MNHEY, CDR2 SVGAGI. The CDR3 has 12 residues.

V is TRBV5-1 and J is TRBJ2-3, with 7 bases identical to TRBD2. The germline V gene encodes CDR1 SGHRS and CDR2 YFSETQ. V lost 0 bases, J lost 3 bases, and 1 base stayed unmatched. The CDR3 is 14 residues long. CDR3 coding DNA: TGCGCCAGCAGCTTGGAGGGACTAACAGATACGCAGTATTTT. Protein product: CASSLEGLTDTQYF. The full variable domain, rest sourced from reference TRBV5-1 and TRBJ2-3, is KAGVTQTPRYLIKTRGQQVTLSCSPISGHRSVSWYQQTPGQGLQFLFEYFSETQRNKGNFPGRFSGRQFSNSRSEMNVSTLELGDSALYLCASSLEGLTDTQYFGPGTRLTVL.

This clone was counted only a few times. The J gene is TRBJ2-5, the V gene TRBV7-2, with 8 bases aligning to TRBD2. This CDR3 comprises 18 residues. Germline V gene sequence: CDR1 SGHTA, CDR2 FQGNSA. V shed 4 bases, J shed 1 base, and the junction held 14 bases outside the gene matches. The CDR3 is CASSWRGQRGPSQETQYF. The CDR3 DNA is TGTGCCAGCAGCTGGAGAGGGCAGCGGGGGCCCTCCCAAGAGACCCAGTACTTC.

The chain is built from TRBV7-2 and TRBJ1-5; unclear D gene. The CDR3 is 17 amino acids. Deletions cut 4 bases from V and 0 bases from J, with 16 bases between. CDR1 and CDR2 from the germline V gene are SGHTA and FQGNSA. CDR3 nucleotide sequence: TGTGCCAGCAGCTCCTACTTCCCCGACGGTAGCAATCAGCCCCAGCATTTT. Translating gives CASSSYFPDGSNQPQHF.

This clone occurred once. The CDR3 here is CASSPARGANEKLFF. As DNA, the CDR3 is TGTGCCAGCAGCCCCGCGAGGGGTGCGAATGAAAAACTGTTTTTT. The chain combines TRBV5-4 with TRBJ1-4; a weak D match, TRBD1 (5 bases). Germline loops: CDR1 SGHNT, CDR2 YYREEE (reference sequence). The CDR3 sequence is 15 residues long. Trimming shortened V by 4 bases and J by 5 bases, and 15 bases separated the two germline ends.

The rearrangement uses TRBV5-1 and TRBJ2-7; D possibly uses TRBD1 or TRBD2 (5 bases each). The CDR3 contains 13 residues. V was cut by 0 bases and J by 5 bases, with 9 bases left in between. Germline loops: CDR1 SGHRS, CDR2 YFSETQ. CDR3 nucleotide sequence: TGCGCCAGCAGCTTGGTTGGGGGTAACGAGCAGTACTTC. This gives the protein CASSLVGGNEQYF.